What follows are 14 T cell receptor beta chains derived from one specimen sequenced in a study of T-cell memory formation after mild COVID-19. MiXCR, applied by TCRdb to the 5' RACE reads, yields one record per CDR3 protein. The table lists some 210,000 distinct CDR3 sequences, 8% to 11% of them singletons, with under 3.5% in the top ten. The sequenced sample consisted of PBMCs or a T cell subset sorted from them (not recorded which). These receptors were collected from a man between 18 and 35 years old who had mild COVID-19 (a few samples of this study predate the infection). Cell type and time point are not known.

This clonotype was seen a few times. CDR3 protein: CASSFSIAGNEQFF. The CDR3 DNA reads as TGCGCCAGCAGCTTTAGTATAGCTGGCAATGAGCAGTTCTTC. J is TRBJ2-1 and V is TRBV5-1; D is unclear. Germline CDR1 reads SGHRS; CDR2 reads YFSETQ. Trimming left V 2 bases short and J 6 bases short, with 12 bases between. CDR3 length: 14 amino acids.

CDR3: CATYETGGNGELFF. The CDR3 DNA is TGTGCCACCTACGAGACAGGGGGTAACGGGGAGCTGTTTTTT. The genes are TRBV7-9 and TRBJ2-2, with TRBD1 matching 9 bases. The CDR3 consists of 14 residues. V shed 10 bases and J 7 bases; nucleotides not matched to a gene: 10. Germline V lookup: CDR1 SEHNR, CDR2 FQNEAQ (reference sequence).

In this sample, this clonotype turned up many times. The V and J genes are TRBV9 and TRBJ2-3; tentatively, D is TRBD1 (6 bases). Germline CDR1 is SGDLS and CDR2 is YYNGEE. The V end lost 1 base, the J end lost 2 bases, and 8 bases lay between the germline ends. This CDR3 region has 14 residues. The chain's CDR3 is CASSVQGFTDTQYF. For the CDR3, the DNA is TGTGCCAGCAGCGTACAGGGGTTCACAGATACGCAGTATTTT.

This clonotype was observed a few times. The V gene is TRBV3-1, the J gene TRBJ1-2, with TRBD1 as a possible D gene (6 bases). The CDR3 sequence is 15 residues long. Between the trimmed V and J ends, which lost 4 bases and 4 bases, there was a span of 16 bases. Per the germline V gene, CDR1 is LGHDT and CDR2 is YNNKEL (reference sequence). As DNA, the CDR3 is TGTGCCAGCAGCCGAAGCTACAGGGAAACCTATGGCTACACCTTC. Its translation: CASSRSYRETYGYTF.

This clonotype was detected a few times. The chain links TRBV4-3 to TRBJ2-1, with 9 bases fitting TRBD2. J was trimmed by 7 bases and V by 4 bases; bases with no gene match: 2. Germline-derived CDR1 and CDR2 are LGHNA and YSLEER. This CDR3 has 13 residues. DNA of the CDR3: TGCGCCAGCAGCCGGGGACTAGCTAATGAGCAGTTCTTC. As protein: CASSRGLANEQFF.

The CDR3 nucleotides are TGTGCCAGCAGCGTAGGGGACAGGGTCATCTACGGCTACACCTTC. Its translation is CASSVGDRVIYGYTF. The chain recombines TRBV9 with TRBJ1-2; TRBD1 matches at 9 bases. The junction had 8 bases not matched to a gene; V was cut back by 0 bases and J by 8 bases. CDR3 length: 15 residues. CDR1 SGDLS and CDR2 YYNGEE come from the germline V gene. Looking up the rest from reference TRBV9 and TRBJ1-2 gives the full variable domain: DSGVTQTPKHLITATGQRVTLRCSPRSGDLSVYWYQQSLDQGLQFLIQYYNGEERAKGNILERFSAQQFPDLHSELNLSSLELGDSALYFCASSVGDRVIYGYTFGSGTRLTVV.

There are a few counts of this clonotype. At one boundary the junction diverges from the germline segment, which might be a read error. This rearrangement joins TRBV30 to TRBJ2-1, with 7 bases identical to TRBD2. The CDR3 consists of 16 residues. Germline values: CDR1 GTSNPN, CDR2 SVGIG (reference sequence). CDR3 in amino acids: CAWSRDYLSSYDEQFF. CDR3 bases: TGTGCCTGGAGTCGGGACTATTTAAGCTCCTACGATGAGCAGTTCTTC.

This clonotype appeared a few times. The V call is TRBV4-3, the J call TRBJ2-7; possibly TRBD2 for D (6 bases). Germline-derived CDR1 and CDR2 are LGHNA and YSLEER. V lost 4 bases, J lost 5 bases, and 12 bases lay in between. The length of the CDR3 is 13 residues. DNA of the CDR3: TGCGCCAGCAGCCTCCTCGGGGGAGACGAGCAGTACTTC. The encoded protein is CASSLLGGDEQYF.

This CDR3 reads CAISESNWAAPPDHYTF. CDR3 nucleotides: TGTGCCATCAGTGAGTCGAATTGGGCCGCTCCCCCTGATCACTACACCTTC. V gene TRBV10-3 combines with J gene TRBJ1-2; no clear D. From germline, CDR1 is ENHRY and CDR2 SYGVKD. The ends were cut back, 0 bases at V and 10 bases at J, with 24 bases in the middle. CDR3 size: 17 residues.

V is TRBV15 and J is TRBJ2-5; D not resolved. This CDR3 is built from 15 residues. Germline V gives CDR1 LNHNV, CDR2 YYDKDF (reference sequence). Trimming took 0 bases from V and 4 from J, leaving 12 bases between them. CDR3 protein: CATSRDNRKGETQYF. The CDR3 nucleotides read TGTGCCACCAGCAGAGATAACCGAAAGGGAGAGACCCAGTACTTC.

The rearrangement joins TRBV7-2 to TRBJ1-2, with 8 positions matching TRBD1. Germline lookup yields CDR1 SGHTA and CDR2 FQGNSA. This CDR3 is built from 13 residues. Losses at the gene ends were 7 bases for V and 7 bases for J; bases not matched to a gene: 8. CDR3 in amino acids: CASTLGQGGGYTF. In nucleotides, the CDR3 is TGTGCCAGCACCCTAGGACAGGGCGGTGGCTACACCTTC.

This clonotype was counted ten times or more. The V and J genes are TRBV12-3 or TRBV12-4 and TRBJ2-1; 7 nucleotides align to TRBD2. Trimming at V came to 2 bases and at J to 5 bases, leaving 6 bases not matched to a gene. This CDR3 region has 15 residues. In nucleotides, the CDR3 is TGTGCCAGCAGTTTAACGGGGGGTAAACACAATGAGCAGTTCTTC. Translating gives CASSLTGGKHNEQFF.

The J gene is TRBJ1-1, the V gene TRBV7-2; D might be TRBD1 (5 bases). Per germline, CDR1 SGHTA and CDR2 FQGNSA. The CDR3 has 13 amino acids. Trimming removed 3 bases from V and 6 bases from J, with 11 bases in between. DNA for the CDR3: TGTGCCAGCAGCTTCTATCAGGGCCCTGAAGCTTTCTTT. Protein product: CASSFYQGPEAFF.

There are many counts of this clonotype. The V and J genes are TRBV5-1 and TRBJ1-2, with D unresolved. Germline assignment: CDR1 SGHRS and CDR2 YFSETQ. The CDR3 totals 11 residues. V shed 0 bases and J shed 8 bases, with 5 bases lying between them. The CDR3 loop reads CASSLEGGYTF. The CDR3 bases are TGCGCCAGCAGCTTGGAAGGGGGCTACACCTTC.